The 17 T cell receptor beta chains reported below all come from one sample, sequenced in a study of T cell repertoires in cytomegalovirus infection. MiXCR, applied by TCRdb to the reads, yields one record per CDR3 protein. The table has around 750,000 distinct CDR3 sequences, approximately 32% seen once; the top ten hold 12%. For these TCRs, the target antigens are not known. The sample consisted of cultured CD8+ T cells from PBMCs, taken from culture after CMV antigen stimulation. Receptor source: a human donor in good health (CMV status not recorded). Some clones in this sample may be carry-over from other donors' samples.

This clonotype was seen only once. The genes are TRBV20-1 and TRBJ1-2, with D possibly being TRBD1 (5 bases). V was trimmed by 6 bases and J by 4 bases, leaving 21 bases between them. Germline V gene sequence: CDR1 DFQATT, CDR2 SNEGSKA (reference sequence). The CDR3 totals 15 residues. The CDR3 coding sequence is TGCAGTGCCCCGGTCGCAGGGTATGAAGGCTATGGCTACACCTTC. This sequence encodes CSAPVAGYEGYGYTF.

The rearrangement joins TRBV4-1 to TRBJ2-3; 7 bases fit TRBD1. In germline, CDR1 is MGHRA, CDR2 YSYEKL. With 4 bases clipped from V and 0 bases from J, the junction kept 7 bases outside the gene matches. This CDR3 is built from 16 residues. The CDR3 DNA reads TGCGCCAGCAGCCCGCGACAGGGATTTAGCACAGATACGCAGTATTTT. Encoded protein: CASSPRQGFSTDTQYF.

This clonotype has a handful of counts. V is TRBV7-2 and J is TRBJ1-2; 7 bases match TRBD1. The CDR3 consists of 16 residues. V trimming: 4 bases; J trimming: 4 bases; junction bases outside the gene matches: 12. Germline V gene sequence: CDR1 SGHTA, CDR2 FQGNSA. For the CDR3, the DNA is TGTGCCAGCAGCTCGGTCGGACAGGTTCCAATCTATGGCTACACCTTC. Encoded protein: CASSSVGQVPIYGYTF.

This chain uses TRBV6-6 with TRBJ2-5; D gene unclear. The germline V and J ends were trimmed by 9 bases and 4 bases, with 18 bases remaining between them. CDR3 length equals 14 residues. Germline V gene lookup returns CDR1 MNHNY and CDR2 SVGAGI (reference sequence). CDR3 residues: CASSLYLVGETQYF. CDR3 DNA sequence: TGTGCCAGTAGTCTTTACCTCGTCGGAGAGACCCAGTACTTC.

This clonotype was counted at least ten times. The rearrangement uses TRBV7-2 and TRBJ2-2; 9 bases are shared with TRBD1. Per germline, CDR1 SGHTA and CDR2 FQGNSA. The junction had 13 bases not matched to a gene; V was cut back by 4 bases and J by 7 bases. CDR3 length: 17 residues. DNA for the CDR3: TGTGCCAGCAGCTCGGCCGGTCGGGACAGGGCTAGCGGGGAGCTGTTTTTT. This codes for CASSSAGRDRASGELFF.

This clonotype has only a few counts. The chain couples TRBV10-2 to TRBJ2-7; perhaps TRBD1 as D (6 bases). V shed 1 base and J shed 2 bases, with 12 bases lying between them. Germline V gives CDR1 WSHSY, CDR2 SAAADI. This CDR3 has 15 amino acids. CDR3 amino acids: CASSEYQGTAYEQYF. DNA for the CDR3: TGCGCCAGCAGTGAGTACCAGGGGACGGCCTACGAGCAGTACTTC.

This clonotype was seen a handful of times. V is TRBV12-3 or TRBV12-4 and J is TRBJ1-1, with D hard to call. Trimming left V 5 bases short and J 1 base short, with 14 bases between. The CDR3 consists of 15 residues. The CDR3 bases are TGTGCCAGCAGTCCGAGTATGGCGGGGAACACTGAAGCTTTCTTT. Its translation: CASSPSMAGNTEAFF.

This clonotype showed up just a few times. The V and J genes are TRBV14 and TRBJ1-2; D is uncertain. The V end was cut by 4 bases, the J end by 4 bases, with 16 bases between. Germline V gene sequence: CDR1 SGHDN, CDR2 FVKESK. This CDR3 has 15 amino acids. CDR3 sequence reads: CASSLKVGILYGYTF. The CDR3 DNA reads TGTGCCAGCAGCCTCAAGGTGGGAATTCTCTATGGCTACACCTTC.

This clonotype was observed at least ten times. This sequence joins TRBV6-2 or TRBV6-3 and TRBJ2-5, with TRBD1 as a possible D gene (6 bases). Germline CDR1 reads MNHEY; CDR2 reads SVGEGT. Deletions cut 6 bases from V and 5 bases from J, with 13 bases between. This CDR3 contains 13 residues. CDR3 sequence (DNA): TGTGCCAGCAGCTCACAGGGCTTGGAGACCCAGTACTTC. Residues: CASSSQGLETQYF.

The V and J genes are TRBV13 and TRBJ2-5; 7 bases are shared with TRBD2. V shed 5 bases and J 4 bases; nucleotides not matched to a gene: 7. This CDR3 contains 14 residues. Per germline, CDR1 PRHDT and CDR2 FYEKMQ (reference sequence). CDR3: CASSGEGSRETQYF. CDR3 DNA: TGTGCCAGCAGCGGGGAGGGCTCTCGAGAGACCCAGTACTTC.

This clonotype came up a few times. A much larger clone sits a single nucleotide away, making a read error possible. CDR3 coding DNA: TGTGCCAGCAGTCGACAGGGGAAGAACACTGAAGCTTTCTTT. Translating it yields CASSRQGKNTEAFF. The V call is TRBV27, the J call TRBJ1-1; TRBD1 agrees at 8 bases. J was trimmed by 1 base and V by 5 bases; bases with no gene match: 3. Germline-derived CDR1 and CDR2 are MNHEY and SMNVEV (reference sequence). This CDR3 is built from 14 residues.

This clonotype has a count of ten or more. The CDR3 nucleotides read TGTGCCAGCAGCTTGGAAGATCCGGGACTAGGGGAAATAGATACGCAGTATTTT. As protein: CASSLEDPGLGEIDTQYF. This chain links TRBV7-2 with TRBJ2-3, with 8 bases matching TRBD2. Germline assignment: CDR1 SGHTA and CDR2 FQGNSA. This CDR3 region has 18 residues. With V trimmed by 3 bases and J by 5 bases, 16 bases remained unmatched.

A few counts support this clonotype. V and J are TRBV27 and TRBJ1-5, with TRBD1 matching over 10 bases. CDR1 MNHEY and CDR2 SMNVEV come from the germline V gene (reference sequence). V trimming: 5 bases; J trimming: 2 bases; junction bases outside the gene matches: 6. The CDR3 runs 16 residues. DNA of the CDR3: TGTGCCAGCAGTCCCTGGACAGGGGGTGGCAATCAGCCCCAGCATTTT. This gives the protein CASSPWTGGGNQPQHF.

This clonotype appeared a few times. The chain's CDR3 is CASSSRTDQETQYF. CDR3 sequence (DNA): TGTGCCAGCAGCTCCCGGACAGACCAAGAGACCCAGTACTTC. This chain connects TRBV7-4 to TRBJ2-5; weak D call: TRBD1 (6 bases). Trimming removed 4 bases from V and 0 bases from J, with 9 bases in between. This CDR3 contains 14 residues. Germline-derived CDR1 and CDR2 are SGHVT and SQSDAQ.

V usage is TRBV14 and J usage is TRBJ1-2; D gene unclear. Trimming shortened V by 1 base and J by 0 bases, and 9 bases separated the two germline ends. The germline V gene has CDR1 SGHDN and CDR2 FVKESK. This CDR3 contains 15 residues. The CDR3 is CASSQVSAANYGYTF. CDR3 nucleotide sequence: TGTGCCAGCAGCCAAGTGAGCGCCGCTAACTATGGCTACACCTTC.

Concerning this clonotype itself: A much bigger clone sits one base away, suggesting this may be a read error. This chain joins TRBV7-6 and TRBJ1-1; D ambiguous. The CDR3 contains 12 residues. Trimming pared 8 bases from V and 5 bases from J, leaving 12 bases between. Germline CDR1 and CDR2: SGHVS and FNYEAQ. The CDR3 DNA reads TGTGCCAGCGCGCGGAGAGGGACTGAAGCTTTCTTT. Translation: CASARRGTEAFF.

This rearrangement joins TRBV24-1 to TRBJ2-3; possibly TRBD1 or TRBD2 for D (5 bases each). The CDR3 sequence is 14 residues long. V lost 3 bases and J 7 bases, leaving 13 bases between the germline ends. Germline V gene sequence: CDR1 KGHDR, CDR2 SFDVKD. The CDR3 sequence is CATSDTGTRHTQYF. In DNA form, the CDR3 reads TGTGCCACCAGTGATACGGGGACCAGGCATACGCAGTATTTT.